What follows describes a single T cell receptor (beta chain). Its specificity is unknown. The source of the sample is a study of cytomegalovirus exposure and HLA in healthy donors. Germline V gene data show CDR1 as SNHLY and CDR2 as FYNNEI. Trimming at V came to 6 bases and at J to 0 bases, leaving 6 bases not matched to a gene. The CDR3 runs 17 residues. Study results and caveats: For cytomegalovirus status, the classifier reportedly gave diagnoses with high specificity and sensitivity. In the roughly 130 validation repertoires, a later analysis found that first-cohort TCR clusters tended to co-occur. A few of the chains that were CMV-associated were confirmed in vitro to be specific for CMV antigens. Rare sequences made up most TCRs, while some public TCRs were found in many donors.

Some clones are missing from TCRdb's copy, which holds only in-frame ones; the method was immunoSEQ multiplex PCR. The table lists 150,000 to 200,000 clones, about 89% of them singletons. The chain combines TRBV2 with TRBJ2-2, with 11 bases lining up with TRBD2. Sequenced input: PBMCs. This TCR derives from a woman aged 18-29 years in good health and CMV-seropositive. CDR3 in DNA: TGTGCCAGCAGAATGGGACTAGCGGCTACGAACACCGGGGAGCTGTTTTTT. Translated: CASRMGLAATNTGELFF.